This TCR beta chain was obtained from a study of T cells after yellow fever vaccination. Study-level background: Fractions of limited cellularity were prepared by means of SMART-Seq v4 Ultra Low Input. Overall study results and limits: Peaking faster, on day 5 versus 15, the secondary response was nonetheless weaker.

The CDR3 extends over 14 amino acids. One entry per CDR3 protein, called by TCRdb with MiXCR from the 5' RACE reads. This table holds about 220,000 distinct CDR3 sequences, approximately 6.8% found once. As regards this clonotype: The antigen remains undetermined.

The sample consisted of CD4+ T cells sorted from PBMCs, taken on the day of the yellow fever booster vaccination. The clonotype was recovered from a man aged 25 to 40 who received the YFV17D yellow fever vaccine. The rearrangement joins TRBV21-1 to TRBJ2-7. TRBV21-1 is given as a pseudogene. The CDR3 loop is CASSKKKGSTEQYF. Here the CDR3 DNA reads TGTGCCAGCAGCAAAAAAAAGGGATCTACGGAGCAGTACTTC.